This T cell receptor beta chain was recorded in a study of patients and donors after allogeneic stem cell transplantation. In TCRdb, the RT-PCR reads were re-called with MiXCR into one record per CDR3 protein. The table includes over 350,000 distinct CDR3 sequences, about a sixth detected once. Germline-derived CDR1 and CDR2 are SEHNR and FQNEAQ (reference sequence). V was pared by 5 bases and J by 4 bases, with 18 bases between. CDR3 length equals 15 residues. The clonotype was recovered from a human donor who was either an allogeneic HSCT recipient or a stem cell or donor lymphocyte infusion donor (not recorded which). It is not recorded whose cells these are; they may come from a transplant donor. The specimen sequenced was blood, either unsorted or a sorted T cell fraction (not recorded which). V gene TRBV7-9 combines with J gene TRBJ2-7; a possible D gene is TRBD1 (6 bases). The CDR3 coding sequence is TGTGCCAGCAGCCCCCGGCTAGCACAGGGATACGAGCAGTACTTC. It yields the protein CASSPRLAQGYEQYF.